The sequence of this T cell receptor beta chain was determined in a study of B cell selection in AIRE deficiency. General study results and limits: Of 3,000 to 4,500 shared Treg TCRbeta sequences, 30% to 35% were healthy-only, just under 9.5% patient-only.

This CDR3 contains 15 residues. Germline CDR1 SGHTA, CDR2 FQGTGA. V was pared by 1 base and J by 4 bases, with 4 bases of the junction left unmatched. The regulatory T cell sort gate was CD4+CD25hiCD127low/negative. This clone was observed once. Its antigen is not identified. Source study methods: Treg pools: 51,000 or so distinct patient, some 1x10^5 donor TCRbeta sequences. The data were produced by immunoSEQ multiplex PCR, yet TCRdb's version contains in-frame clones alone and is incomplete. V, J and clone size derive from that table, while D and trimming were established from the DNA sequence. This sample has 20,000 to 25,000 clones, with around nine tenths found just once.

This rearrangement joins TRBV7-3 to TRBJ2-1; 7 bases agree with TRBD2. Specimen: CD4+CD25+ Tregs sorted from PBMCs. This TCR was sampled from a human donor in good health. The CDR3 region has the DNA TGTGCCAGCAGCTTAAATCCTAGCGGATACAATGAGCAGTTCTTC. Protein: CASSLNPSGYNEQFF.